Below are 25 T cell receptor beta chains sequenced from a single sample in a study of T cell responses to AZD1222 COVID-19 vaccine. This table comes from immunoSEQ multiplex PCR, and its TCRdb copy is limited to in-frame clones, with some not included. Counted here are 180,000 or so clones, about 91% occurring once; the ten biggest clones make up 1.3%. Source: peripheral blood, taken 28 days after the second AZD1222 dose. The source of these receptors is an adult who received the AZD1222 COVID-19 vaccine.

V and J are TRBV7-2 and TRBJ2-1, with TRBD2 matching 12 bases. The CDR3 sequence is 13 residues long. Germline lookup yields CDR1 SGHTA and CDR2 FQGNSA. The CDR3 coding sequence is TGTGTCTCTCGGACTAGCGGGACCAATGAGCAGTTCTTC. It yields the protein CVSRTSGTNEQFF.

V and J are TRBV13 and TRBJ2-1; 7 nucleotides align to TRBD2. This CDR3 is 16 amino acids long. Germline V gives CDR1 PRHDT, CDR2 FYEKMQ (reference sequence). J lost 4 bases, V lost 1 base, and 7 bases had no gene match. CDR3 sequence: CASSLVASGRYNEQFF. DNA for the CDR3: TGTGCCAGCAGCTTAGTGGCTAGCGGAAGGTACAATGAGCAGTTCTTC.

The chain combines TRBV5-6 with TRBJ2-4; maybe TRBD1 (5 bases). The V gene lost 4 bases and the J gene lost 6 bases, with 8 bases spanning the gap. Germline CDR1 and CDR2: SGHDT and YYEEEE. The CDR3 contains 12 residues. The CDR3 here is CASSRQRNIQYF. DNA for the CDR3: TGTGCCAGCAGCCGACAGAGAAACATTCAGTACTTC.

The V call is TRBV19, the J call TRBJ2-2, with 11 bases matching TRBD2. CDR1 is LNHDA and CDR2 is SQIVND in the germline V gene (reference sequence). Losses at the gene ends were 2 bases for V and 10 bases for J; bases not matched to a gene: 6. The CDR3 is 15 residues long. The CDR3 sequence is CASSISLAGGKELFF. DNA of the CDR3: TGTGCCAGTAGTATATCGCTAGCGGGGGGTAAGGAGCTGTTTTTT.

The chain carries TRBV7-2 and TRBJ2-1, with a weak D call TRBD1 (6 bases). The germline V gene has CDR1 SGHTA and CDR2 FQGNSA. This CDR3 spans 14 amino acids. V was shortened by 5 bases and J by 3 bases, with 11 bases between the two germline ends. CDR3 loop: CASSPDRSYNEQFF. CDR3 in DNA: TGTGCCAGCAGCCCGGACAGAAGCTACAATGAGCAGTTCTTC.

Regarding this clone: The identical CDR3 is also encoded by other nucleotide sequences in the sample. This chain joins TRBV6-5 and TRBJ2-7, with D maybe TRBD1 (5 bases). Between the trimmed V and J ends, which lost 2 bases and 1 base, there was a span of 6 bases. Per the germline V gene, CDR1 is MNHEY and CDR2 is SVGAGI. This CDR3 spans 13 amino acids. Written as DNA, the CDR3 is TGTGCCAGCAGTTACGCAGGGTCCTACGAGCAGTACTTC. Amino acids: CASSYAGSYEQYF.

The rearrangement uses TRBV30 and TRBJ1-2; 9 bases line up with TRBD1. CDR1 is GTSNPN, CDR2 SVGIG, per germline (reference sequence). The CDR3 consists of 14 residues. V lost 2 bases, J lost 3 bases, and 4 bases stayed unmatched. Here the CDR3 DNA reads TGTGCCTGGAGTAACAGGGGGCGCGACTATGGCTACACCTTC. Protein: CAWSNRGRDYGYTF. The complete variable domain, with remaining parts taken from reference TRBV30 and TRBJ1-2, reads SQTIHQWPATLVQPVGSPLSLECTVEGTSNPNLYWYRQAAGRGLQLLFYSVGIGQISSEVPQNLSASRPQDRQFILSSKKLLLSDSGFYLCAWSNRGRDYGYTFGSGTRLTVV.

The chain recombines TRBV19 with TRBJ1-2; 9 nucleotides match TRBD1. Germline V lookup: CDR1 LNHDA, CDR2 SQIVND (reference sequence). This CDR3 comprises 15 residues. V shed 3 bases, J shed 4 bases, and the junction held 6 bases outside the gene matches. The CDR3, as DNA: TGTGCCAGTAGTATGGACAGGGGACAATTCTATGGCTACACCTTC. It yields the protein CASSMDRGQFYGYTF.

V usage is TRBV28 and J usage is TRBJ1-1; D gene unclear. The CDR3 length is 13 residues. Germline lookup yields CDR1 MDHEN and CDR2 SYDVKM. The V end was cut by 4 bases, the J end by 11 bases, with 17 bases between. The CDR3 spells CASSSPGLGLAFF. The CDR3 bases are TGTGCCAGCAGTTCCCCCGGATTGGGGTTGGCTTTCTTT.

The J gene is TRBJ2-7, the V gene TRBV28; maybe TRBD1 (6 bases). V was trimmed by 6 bases and J by 1 base, leaving 10 bases between them. Germline loops: CDR1 MDHEN, CDR2 SYDVKM. The CDR3 has 13 residues. CDR3 nucleotides: TGTGCCAGCAGAGAACAGGGTTCCTACGAGCAGTACTTC. It specifies CASREQGSYEQYF. Full variable domain (missing parts from reference TRBV28 and TRBJ2-7): DVKVTQSSRYLVKRTGEKVFLECVQDMDHENMFWYRQDPGLGLRLIYFSYDVKMKEKGDIPEGYSVSREKKERFSLILESASTNQTSMYLCASREQGSYEQYFGPGTRLTVT.

The chain couples TRBV2 to TRBJ1-2, with unresolved D. CDR3 length: 13 residues. Trimming cost V 2 bases and J 4 bases, with 8 bases left between them. Germline CDR1 and CDR2: SNHLY and FYNNEI. This CDR3 is CASSETNSYGYTF. CDR3 DNA sequence: TGTGCCAGCAGTGAAACAAATTCCTATGGCTACACCTTC. The full variable domain, its missing parts supplied by reference TRBV2 and TRBJ1-2, is EPEVTQTPSHQVTQMGQEVILRCVPISNHLYFYWYRQILGQKVEFLVSFYNNEISEKSEIFDDQFSVERPDGSNFTLKIRSTKLEDSAMYFCASSETNSYGYTFGSGTRLTVV.

V is TRBV5-5 and J is TRBJ2-3; the match to TRBD2 covers 7 bases. The CDR3 is 17 residues long. CDR1 is SGHKS, CDR2 YYEKEE, per germline (reference sequence). Trimming cost V 5 bases and J 1 base; bases outside gene matches: 13. The CDR3 sequence: CASRSSGATVGTDTQYF. CDR3 sequence (DNA): TGTGCCAGCAGGTCTAGCGGAGCCACCGTGGGCACAGATACGCAGTATTTT. Full variable domain (missing parts from reference TRBV5-5 and TRBJ2-3): DAGVTQSPTHLIKTRGQQVTLRCSPISGHKSVSWYQQVLGQGPQFIFQYYEKEERGRGNFPDRFSARQFPNYSSELNVNALLLGDSALYLCASRSSGATVGTDTQYFGPGTRLTVL.

J is TRBJ1-1 and V is TRBV5-1; D possibly corresponds to TRBD1 (5 bases). V lost 4 bases and J lost 0, with 7 bases in between. CDR1 is SGHRS and CDR2 is YFSETQ in the germline V gene. The CDR3 totals 13 residues. The CDR3 DNA follows: TGCGCCAGCAGCACGGGACTGAACACTGAAGCTTTCTTT. As protein: CASSTGLNTEAFF.

The J gene is TRBJ1-2, the V gene TRBV10-3, with D uncertain. The CDR3 is 12 amino acids. The V and J ends lost 2 bases and 7 bases respectively, with 8 bases between them. CDR1 is ENHRY and CDR2 is SYGVKD in the germline V gene. The CDR3 protein is CAISEGDTGYTF. CDR3 DNA sequence: TGTGCCATCAGTGAGGGAGACACTGGCTACACCTTC.

The chain is built from TRBV4-1 and TRBJ1-2; D remains unclear. CDR3 length: 12 residues. The V gene's germline CDR1 is MGHRA and CDR2 YSYEKL. Trimming took off 1 base at V and 9 bases at J, with 9 bases between the two ends. The CDR3 DNA reads TGCGCCAGCAGCCAAGTCCCGGGAAGCTACACCTTC. Protein: CASSQVPGSYTF.

V gene TRBV7-8 combines with J gene TRBJ2-7; possibly TRBD2 for D (5 bases). In germline, CDR1 is SGHVS, CDR2 FQNEAQ. The CDR3 consists of 14 residues. Trimming took off 0 bases at V and 4 bases at J, with 10 bases between the two ends. The CDR3 spells CASSLARRAYEQYF. The CDR3 coding sequence is TGTGCCAGCAGCTTAGCTAGGCGGGCTTACGAGCAGTACTTC.

This sequence joins TRBV3-1 (or the pseudogene TRBV3-2) and TRBJ1-1; 8 nucleotides line up with TRBD1. Germline values: CDR1 LGHDT, CDR2 YNNKEL (reference sequence). Trimming removed 4 bases from V and 4 bases from J; junction bases left unmatched: 11. The CDR3 is 16 residues long. CDR3 coding DNA: TGTGCCAGCAGCCCGAACGCAGGGGGCGCGGTCACTGAAGCTTTCTTT. This gives the protein CASSPNAGGAVTEAFF.

The gene calls are TRBV19 and TRBJ1-2; D is unclear. From germline, CDR1 is LNHDA and CDR2 SQIVND (reference sequence). The V and J ends lost 1 base and 0 bases respectively, with 6 bases between them. The CDR3 covers 14 residues. CDR3 coding DNA: TGTGCCAGTAGTATAGTCACAGCTAACTATGGCTACACCTTC. This codes for CASSIVTANYGYTF.

The rearrangement links TRBV10-3 to TRBJ1-1; no clear D gene. V shed 9 bases and J shed 2 bases, with 16 bases lying between them. The CDR3 contains 14 residues. Looked up from germline, CDR1 is ENHRY and CDR2 is SYGVKD. The CDR3 DNA follows: TGTGCCATTTCTTTGGGGTCCCCTAACACTGAAGCTTTCTTT. This sequence encodes CAISLGSPNTEAFF.

V is TRBV5-1 and J is TRBJ2-1; D not resolved. Looked up from germline, CDR1 is SGHRS and CDR2 is YFSETQ. This CDR3 comprises 15 residues. V was pared by 0 bases and J by 8 bases, with 15 bases between. CDR3 sequence reads: CASSLGTANSYEQFF. CDR3 coding DNA: TGCGCCAGCAGCTTGGGAACAGCGAATTCCTATGAGCAGTTCTTC.

The genes are TRBV4-1 and TRBJ1-2; perhaps TRBD1 as D (6 bases). This CDR3 spans 16 amino acids. Trimming took 2 bases from V and 5 from J, leaving 18 bases between them. CDR1 and CDR2 (germline): MGHRA, YSYEKL. CDR3 sequence: CASSQPRGQPEYGYTF. The CDR3 DNA reads as TGCGCCAGCAGCCAACCCCGTGGACAGCCGGAGTATGGCTACACCTTC.

The chain joins TRBV27 to TRBJ2-1, with 9 bases fitting TRBD1. Germline trimming cut 5 bases from V and 5 bases from J; bases unmatched to any gene: 7. The germline V gene encodes CDR1 MNHEY and CDR2 SMNVEV (reference sequence). The CDR3 extends over 15 amino acids. CDR3 nucleotides: TGTGCCAGCAGTCAGAGGACAGGGGAGGACAATGAGCAGTTCTTC. It specifies CASSQRTGEDNEQFF.

V and J are TRBV7-2 and TRBJ2-7; tentatively, D is TRBD1 (6 bases). CDR1 SGHTA and CDR2 FQGNSA come from the germline V gene. Trimming shortened V by 4 bases and J by 5 bases, and 15 bases separated the two germline ends. This CDR3 has 14 amino acids. The CDR3 coding sequence is TGTGCCAGCAGCTCCACCCACGGACAGAACGAGCAGTACTTC. Amino acids: CASSSTHGQNEQYF.

This chain connects TRBV3-1 (or the pseudogene TRBV3-2) to TRBJ1-2; unclear D gene. This CDR3 has 13 amino acids. Germline loops: CDR1 LGHDT, CDR2 YNNKEL (reference sequence). V lost 1 base, J lost 8 bases, and 11 bases lay in between. The CDR3 DNA sequence: TGTGCCAGCAGCCAAGGAGCGTTGGGAGGCTACACCTTC. Protein sequence: CASSQGALGGYTF.

CDR3 nucleotide sequence: TGTGCCTGGAGTCTTGGACTGAACTATGGCTACACCTTC. Translated, it gives CAWSLGLNYGYTF. The genes are TRBV30 and TRBJ1-2; D is undetermined. Trimming pared 2 bases from V and 2 bases from J, leaving 9 bases between. The CDR3 totals 13 residues. Germline lookup yields CDR1 GTSNPN and CDR2 SVGIG (reference sequence).